This entry lists 29 T cell receptor beta chains sequenced from one sample in a study of T cells in Graves' hyperthyroidism and ophthalmopathy. The TCR beta CDR3 regions underwent amplification using RNA transcripts as the source. First-round RT-PCR targeting the TCR CDR3 was performed with the HTBI primer set. TCRdb reprocessed the multiplex PCR reads with MiXCR, giving one entry per CDR3 protein. The sample gives approximately 600,000 distinct CDR3 sequences, around 15% of which show up once; 4.3% is in the top ten. Sequencing input: blood. Receptors originate from a woman aged 40-49 years with Graves' ophthalmopathy.

This clonotype was observed at least ten times. This chain joins TRBV18 and TRBJ2-5; D unclear. Germline-derived CDR1 and CDR2 are KGHSH and LQKENI. V was pared by 6 bases and J by 1 base, with 9 bases between. CDR3 size: 13 residues. The chain's CDR3 is CASSDLLQETQYF. The DNA of the CDR3 is TGTGCCAGCTCGGACCTCCTCCAAGAGACCCAGTACTTC.

This clonotype occurred many times. V usage is TRBV27 and J usage is TRBJ2-7; the D gene is possibly TRBD1 (5 bases). The germline CDR1 and CDR2 sequences are MNHEY and SMNVEV (reference sequence). The ends were cut back, 5 bases at V and 3 bases at J, with 14 bases in the middle. The CDR3 length is 14 residues. The CDR3 sequence: CASSPESGLYEQYF. The CDR3 DNA follows: TGTGCCAGCAGTCCCGAATCAGGGCTCTACGAGCAGTACTTC.

In this sample, this clonotype turned up many times. This sequence joins TRBV7-2 and TRBJ2-4, with D tentatively TRBD1 (5 bases). The V gene's germline CDR1 is SGHTA and CDR2 FQGNSA. The CDR3 runs 16 residues. Trimming cost V 7 bases and J 0 bases, with 16 bases left between them. The DNA of the CDR3 is TGTGCCAGCACCCAGGGAAATCTGGGAGCCAAAAACATTCAGTACTTC. Encoded protein: CASTQGNLGAKNIQYF.

This clonotype came up many times. The chain joins TRBV28 to TRBJ1-5, with D possibly TRBD1 on 5 matching bases. CDR1 is MDHEN, CDR2 SYDVKM, per germline. The CDR3 spans 12 residues. Trimming removed 7 bases at V and 6 bases at J, with 10 bases between. CDR3 nucleotides: TGTGCCAGCATCTCTAGGGGTCAGCCCCAGCATTTT. Translation gives CASISRGQPQHF.

V usage is TRBV25-1 and J usage is TRBJ1-3; D gene unclear. Germline V gene data show CDR1 as MGHDK and CDR2 as SYGVNS. This CDR3 has 16 residues. V dropped 6 bases and J dropped 0 bases, with 15 bases sitting between them. The CDR3 sequence: CASSLEDIISGNTIYF. In nucleotides, the CDR3 is TGTGCCAGCAGCCTTGAAGACATAATCTCTGGAAACACCATATATTTT.

There are many counts of this clonotype. V usage is TRBV25-1 and J usage is TRBJ1-1; TRBD1 might be the D (6 bases). CDR3 length equals 14 residues. Germline V CDR1 and CDR2: MGHDK, SYGVNS. V was pared by 4 bases and J by 1 base, with 10 bases between. CDR3 residues: CASSVRGANTEAFF. CDR3 nucleotide sequence: TGTGCCAGCAGTGTTCGGGGGGCGAACACTGAAGCTTTCTTT.

V is TRBV10-3 and J is TRBJ1-5; D gene ambiguous. The CDR3 covers 15 residues. Germline assignment: CDR1 ENHRY and CDR2 SYGVKD. V was trimmed by 0 bases and J by 3 bases, leaving 9 bases between them. Here the CDR3 DNA reads TGTGCCATCAGTGAGTCAGAGGCACTCAATCAGCCCCAGCATTTT. Residues: CAISESEALNQPQHF.

In this sample, this clonotype turned up many times. The V call is TRBV6-1, the J call TRBJ2-7, with 7 bases that match TRBD1. V shed 6 bases and J 4 bases; nucleotides not matched to a gene: 12. Germline V gene lookup returns CDR1 MNHNS and CDR2 SASEGT. The CDR3 is 15 residues long. CDR3 amino acids: CASSPQGTDAYEQYF. CDR3 DNA sequence: TGTGCCAGCAGCCCCCAGGGGACAGATGCTTACGAGCAGTACTTC.

In its sample, this clonotype was seen many times. CDR3 bases: TGTGCCACCAGTGACCCCGGGACAGGGACCAACGAGCAGTACTTC. Protein: CATSDPGTGTNEQYF. V is TRBV24-1 and J is TRBJ2-7; the match to TRBD1 covers 9 bases. Germline assignment: CDR1 KGHDR and CDR2 SFDVKD. Unmatched junction bases numbered 8, after V lost 4 bases and J lost 5 bases. The CDR3 length is 15 residues.

The chain couples TRBV18 to TRBJ2-1; D unresolved. Germline V lookup: CDR1 KGHSH, CDR2 LQKENI. V lost 2 bases, J lost 10 bases, and 12 bases lay in between. The CDR3 is made up of 13 amino acids. CDR3 sequence (DNA): TGTGCCAGCTCACCAAGCCCTTCGAAAGAGCAGTTCTTC. Its translation is CASSPSPSKEQFF.

In this sample, this clonotype turned up many times. The CDR3: CASSHSGEPQHF. Here the CDR3 DNA reads TGTGCCAGCAGTCACAGTGGTGAGCCCCAGCATTTT. The chain employs TRBV12-3 or TRBV12-4 and TRBJ1-5; no clear D gene. Trimming shortened V by 5 bases and J by 8 bases, and 10 bases separated the two germline ends. The CDR3 extends over 12 amino acids.

This clonotype was seen many times. J is TRBJ1-2 and V is TRBV6-5, with D unresolved. CDR1 and CDR2 from the germline V gene are MNHEY and SVGAGI. The CDR3 runs to 12 residues. V shed 5 bases and J shed 9 bases, with 13 bases lying between them. CDR3: CASSRRAARYTF. For the CDR3, the DNA is TGTGCCAGCAGTAGACGGGCCGCGCGCTACACCTTC.

This clonotype was seen many times. This chain uses TRBV5-1 with TRBJ2-2, with D unresolved. Trimming stripped 3 bases from V and 8 bases from J, with 20 bases between. The germline V gene encodes CDR1 SGHRS and CDR2 YFSETQ. This CDR3 comprises 16 residues. The DNA of the CDR3 is TGCGCCAGCAGCTCGACAACATTGACGGTAACTGGGGAGCTGTTTTTT. Translating gives CASSSTTLTVTGELFF. The variable domain in full, completed from reference TRBV5-1 and TRBJ2-2, reads KAGVTQTPRYLIKTRGQQVTLSCSPISGHRSVSWYQQTPGQGLQFLFEYFSETQRNKGNFPGRFSGRQFSNSRSEMNVSTLELGDSALYLCASSSTTLTVTGELFFGEGSRLTVL.

Ten or more counts support this clonotype. The chain uses TRBV28 and TRBJ2-7; the match to TRBD1 covers 9 bases. This CDR3 is built from 14 residues. Losses at the gene ends were 4 bases for V and 5 bases for J; bases not matched to a gene: 6. The germline CDR1 and CDR2 sequences are MDHEN and SYDVKM. CDR3 sequence (DNA): TGTGCCAGCAGTTGGGGAACAGGGGGCAACGAGCAGTACTTC. Its protein is CASSWGTGGNEQYF.

The chain is built from TRBV11-3 and TRBJ2-2; D is perhaps TRBD1 or TRBD2 (6 bases each). Germline CDR1 and CDR2: SGHNT and YENEEA. The CDR3 sequence is 15 residues long. The V end was cut by 0 bases, the J end by 4 bases, with 9 bases between. CDR3 DNA: TGTGCCAGCAGCTTAGAGGGGGGCGGCACCGGGGAGCTGTTTTTT. As protein: CASSLEGGGTGELFF.

This clonotype was recorded many times. The chain carries TRBV19 and TRBJ1-1; D is unclear. Germline-derived CDR1 and CDR2 are LNHDA and SQIVND (reference sequence). The CDR3 runs 14 residues. Trimming removed 1 base at V and 5 bases at J, with 11 bases between. CDR3 DNA sequence: TGTGCCAGTAGTATAGTAAGGGTTGGAACTGAAGCTTTCTTT. As protein: CASSIVRVGTEAFF.

This clonotype was seen a handful of times. The chain combines TRBV12-3 or TRBV12-4 with TRBJ2-1; D not certain. This CDR3 is 14 amino acids long. V was pared by 5 bases and J by 6 bases, with 14 bases between. The CDR3 loop reads CASSLTYPANEQFF. The CDR3, as DNA: TGTGCCAGCAGTCTCACCTATCCTGCCAATGAGCAGTTCTTC.

This clonotype has ten or more counts. The chain joins TRBV5-1 to TRBJ2-7; D is tentatively TRBD1 or TRBD2 (6 bases each). V was clipped by 4 bases and J by 2 bases, with 13 bases between them. CDR3 size: 14 residues. Germline values: CDR1 SGHRS, CDR2 YFSETQ. CDR3 sequence: CASSEGDLAYEQYF. The CDR3 coding sequence is TGCGCCAGCAGCGAGGGGGACTTAGCCTACGAGCAGTACTTC.

This clonotype has a count of ten or more. The chain joins TRBV15 to TRBJ1-2; D may be TRBD1 (5 bases). Trimming took off 3 bases at V and 4 bases at J, with 6 bases between the two ends. The V gene's germline CDR1 is LNHNV and CDR2 YYDKDF (reference sequence). CDR3 length: 12 residues. The CDR3 sequence is CATSSDSYGYTF. DNA of the CDR3: TGTGCCACCAGCAGTGACAGCTATGGCTACACCTTC.

CDR3 DNA: TGTGCCAGCAGTAGGACAGGGGGAGAGACCCAGCATTTT. Its protein product is CASSRTGGETQHF. The chain links TRBV12-3 or TRBV12-4 to TRBJ1-5, with 10 positions matching TRBD1. Trimming cost V 5 bases and J 11 bases; bases outside gene matches: 6. This CDR3 comprises 13 residues.

The chain uses TRBV20-1 and TRBJ2-5; D may match TRBD1 or TRBD2 (5 bases each). Trimming pared 2 bases from V and 10 bases from J, leaving 11 bases between. CDR3 length: 11 residues. Per the germline V gene, CDR1 is DFQATT and CDR2 is SNEGSKA (reference sequence). The CDR3 sequence: CSARWGIGQYF. CDR3 sequence (DNA): TGCAGTGCTAGATGGGGGATTGGCCAGTACTTC.

This clonotype has a count of ten or more. The V call is TRBV20-1, the J call TRBJ2-5; D gene uncertain. The ends were cut back, 3 bases at V and 1 base at J, with 12 bases in the middle. This CDR3 comprises 14 residues. Per germline, CDR1 DFQATT and CDR2 SNEGSKA (reference sequence). The CDR3 DNA is TGCAGTGCTAGTCCCCTGGTCGGCCAAGAGACCCAGTACTTC. This encodes CSASPLVGQETQYF.

Many counts were recorded for this clonotype. The V call is TRBV28, the J call TRBJ2-6; 8 nucleotides match TRBD1. The CDR3 spans 17 residues. J was trimmed by 0 bases and V by 3 bases; bases with no gene match: 4. Germline V gene data show CDR1 as MDHEN and CDR2 as SYDVKM. The CDR3 bases are TGTGCCAGCAGTTTTCGGGACAGGTACTCTGGGGCCAACGTCCTGACTTTC. It codes for CASSFRDRYSGANVLTF.

This chain links TRBV29-1 with TRBJ2-7, with D perhaps TRBD1 (6 bases). CDR3 length equals 13 residues. The V gene's germline CDR1 is SQVTM and CDR2 ANQGSEA. DNA of the CDR3: TGCAGTTACCGGACCGGCGCAGGGGTAGGGCAGTACTTC. It specifies CSYRTGAGVGQYF.

This clonotype was found many times. The chain has TRBV12-3 or TRBV12-4 and TRBJ1-2; weak D call: TRBD1 (6 bases). CDR3 length equals 12 residues. The ends were cut back, 4 bases at V and 8 bases at J, with 11 bases in the middle. CDR3: CASSSGARGYTF. CDR3 sequence (DNA): TGTGCCAGCAGTTCAGGGGCGAGGGGCTACACCTTC.

Only a few counts were recorded for this clonotype. The chain combines TRBV6-5 with TRBJ2-5, with a weak D call TRBD1 (5 bases). V was pared by 6 bases and J by 5 bases, with 13 bases between. The CDR3 is made up of 13 amino acids. The germline gives CDR1 MNHEY, CDR2 SVGAGI. The CDR3 region is CASRSRVGETQYF. The CDR3 nucleotides are TGTGCCAGCAGATCCAGGGTCGGCGAGACCCAGTACTTC.

This clonotype was counted a few times. The chain uses TRBV7-9 and TRBJ2-7, with TRBD1 matching 7 bases. The CDR3 is 15 residues long. Germline values: CDR1 SEHNR, CDR2 FQNEAQ (reference sequence). V lost 5 bases and J lost 2; bases outside the gene matches: 9. CDR3 sequence: CASSLRQGSAYEQYF. Written as DNA, the CDR3 is TGTGCCAGCAGCCTGAGACAGGGTTCGGCCTACGAGCAGTACTTC.

In this sample, this clonotype turned up many times. The chain recombines TRBV2 with TRBJ2-5; 7 bases line up with TRBD2. This CDR3 is built from 17 residues. Germline CDR1 reads SNHLY; CDR2 reads FYNNEI. V dropped 4 bases and J dropped 5; count of bases not matched to a gene: 16. This CDR3 is CASSGSLTSLKSETQYF. In DNA form, the CDR3 reads TGTGCCAGCAGTGGATCCCTGACTAGCCTGAAATCGGAGACCCAGTACTTC.

This clonotype showed up many times. The V gene is TRBV20-1, the J gene TRBJ1-1; tentative D call: TRBD1 (5 bases). Germline CDR1 reads DFQATT; CDR2 reads SNEGSKA (reference sequence). V was cut by 6 bases and J by 0 bases, with 11 bases left in between. The CDR3 runs 13 residues. CDR3 region: CSARDLVNTEAFF. The CDR3, as DNA: TGCAGTGCCCGGGACCTGGTGAACACTGAAGCTTTCTTT.